The 15 T cell receptor beta chains given below trace back to one sample, sequenced in a study of cytomegalovirus exposure and HLA in healthy donors. Vbeta (60) and Jbeta (13) primers were used in the PCR. TCRdb's table, derived via immunoSEQ multiplex PCR, lists solely in-frame clones and lacks some. The sample carries 90,000 to 150,000 clones, approximately 8% recorded once. Material: PBMCs. These receptors all stem from a woman aged 40 to 50 in good health and CMV-seropositive.

This clone was counted only a few times. This sequence joins TRBV7-3 and TRBJ1-1, with 8 bases aligning to TRBD1. The V segment lost 2 bases and the J segment 11 bases; nucleotides outside the gene matches: 7. Per germline, CDR1 SGHTA and CDR2 FQGTGA. The CDR3 has 13 amino acids. The DNA for the CDR3 is TGTGCCAGCAGCTTAGGACAGGGTGGAGACGCTTTCTTT. Residues: CASSLGQGGDAFF.

The chain is built from TRBV6-1 and TRBJ2-2; 8 nucleotides match TRBD1. V gave up 7 bases and J gave up 7 bases; unmatched junction bases: 5. The CDR3 is made up of 13 amino acids. Germline V gene lookup returns CDR1 MNHNS and CDR2 SASEGT. CDR3 DNA: TGTGCCAGCACTTATGGACAGGGCGGGGAGCTGTTTTTT. Translation: CASTYGQGGELFF.

The V gene is TRBV30, the J gene TRBJ1-2; the D gene is possibly TRBD1 (6 bases). V was trimmed by 3 bases and J by 4 bases, leaving 9 bases between them. CDR3 size: 12 residues. The germline gives CDR1 GTSNPN, CDR2 SVGIG (reference sequence). The CDR3 loop is CAWRQGSYGYTF. CDR3 nucleotide sequence: TGTGCCTGGAGGCAGGGGAGCTATGGCTACACCTTC.

This clone was picked up a small number of times. The chain links TRBV7-9 to TRBJ1-1; D perhaps matches TRBD1 (5 bases). Trimming removed 4 bases from V and 8 bases from J, with 11 bases in between. This CDR3 contains 12 residues. The germline gives CDR1 SEHNR, CDR2 FQNEAQ (reference sequence). The CDR3 DNA is TGTGCCAGCAGCTCCCTTGGGGGGGAAGCTTTCTTT. Translating gives CASSSLGGEAFF.

This rearrangement joins TRBV2 to TRBJ1-1, with 8 bases that match TRBD1. CDR3 length: 11 residues. Germline V CDR1 and CDR2: SNHLY, FYNNEI. J lost 10 bases, V lost 5 bases, and 3 bases had no gene match. The CDR3 DNA reads TGTGCCAGCAGTTATACAGGGGGAGCTTTCTTT. This gives the protein CASSYTGGAFF.

This clone was counted only a few times. V usage is TRBV5-3 and J usage is TRBJ2-7, with 8 positions matching TRBD2. TRBV5-3 is an ORF for which the function is uncertain. There are 17 residues in the CDR3. V was pared by 1 base and J by 1 base, with 10 bases of the junction left unmatched. The CDR3 region has the DNA TGTGCCAGAAGCTTGAGTAACCACCAGCGGGGGTCCTACGAGCAGTACTTC. Encoded protein: CARSLSNHQRGSYEQYF.

The chain is built from TRBV7-6 and TRBJ1-5, with D maybe TRBD1 (5 bases). Germline V lookup: CDR1 SGHVS, CDR2 FNYEAQ. The CDR3 has 13 residues. Trimming removed 1 base from V and 6 bases from J, with 7 bases in between. The CDR3 DNA follows: TGTGCCAGCAGCTTAGGACAGAGTCAGCCCCAGCATTTT. Translating it yields CASSLGQSQPQHF.

The chain links TRBV10-1 to TRBJ1-1; D is uncertain. This CDR3 is built from 13 residues. Germline V gene lookup returns CDR1 WNHNN and CDR2 SYGVQD (reference sequence). Between the trimmed V and J ends, which lost 6 bases and 0 bases, there was a span of 8 bases. In DNA, the CDR3 is TGCGCCAGCAGCCCGAGTCTGAACACTGAAGCTTTCTTT. Translated: CASSPSLNTEAFF.

V is TRBV27 and J is TRBJ2-7; weak D call: TRBD1 (6 bases). The CDR3 totals 13 residues. From germline, CDR1 is MNHEY and CDR2 SMNVEV (reference sequence). V lost 3 bases and J lost 4, with 10 bases in between. The CDR3 sequence: CASSFSQGYEQYF. The DNA of the CDR3 is TGTGCCAGCAGTTTCTCACAGGGTTACGAGCAGTACTTC.

The V call is TRBV6-4, the J call TRBJ1-1, with D possibly being TRBD1 (5 bases). Trimming stripped 6 bases from V and 1 base from J, with 12 bases between. Germline-derived CDR1 and CDR2 are MRHNA and SNTAGT. The CDR3 extends over 14 amino acids. The CDR3: CASRVDMGNTEAFF. Here the CDR3 DNA reads TGTGCCAGCAGGGTGGACATGGGGAACACTGAAGCTTTCTTT.

This sequence joins TRBV9 and TRBJ2-2; tentative D call: TRBD1 (6 bases). Trimming took 3 bases from V and 1 from J, leaving 10 bases between them. Per germline, CDR1 SGDLS and CDR2 YYNGEE. The CDR3 contains 15 residues. CDR3 coding DNA: TGTGCCAGCAGCGGAGGACAGAGGAACACCGGGGAGCTGTTTTTT. This gives the protein CASSGGQRNTGELFF.

The gene calls are TRBV10-2 and TRBJ2-7, with a tentative D call TRBD1 (6 bases). Looked up from germline, CDR1 is WSHSY and CDR2 is SAAADI. The CDR3 has 16 residues. The germline V and J ends were trimmed by 3 bases and 1 base, with 16 bases remaining between them. The CDR3 DNA reads as TGCGCCAGCAGTGATTCCCGAACAGGGTGGTCCTACGAGCAGTACTTC. Protein product: CASSDSRTGWSYEQYF.

This clone has more than one count but fewer than ten. The rearrangement joins TRBV5-1 to TRBJ2-3, with TRBD1 matching 9 bases. Per the germline V gene, CDR1 is SGHRS and CDR2 is YFSETQ. The V gene end was trimmed by 0 bases and the J gene end by 6 bases; junction bases not matched to a gene: 5. This CDR3 comprises 15 residues. CDR3 sequence (DNA): TGCGCCAGCAGCTTGGGGAGGACAGGGGCGGATACGCAGTATTTT. It specifies CASSLGRTGADTQYF.

This clone came up a few times. The CDR3 coding sequence is TGCGCCAGCAGCTTTGGGCCGGTTACCACAGATACGCAGTATTTT. Encoded protein: CASSFGPVTTDTQYF. The rearrangement links TRBV5-1 to TRBJ2-3; D unclear. The germline V gene has CDR1 SGHRS and CDR2 YFSETQ. The CDR3 is 15 residues long. V lost 2 bases, J lost 2 bases, and 12 bases lay in between.

This chain uses TRBV10-3 with TRBJ1-1; TRBD1 might be the D (6 bases). The CDR3 contains 14 residues. Trimming pared 5 bases from V and 7 bases from J, leaving 17 bases between. Looked up from germline, CDR1 is ENHRY and CDR2 is SYGVKD. The chain's CDR3 is CAISQEQGVDEAFF. For the CDR3, the DNA is TGTGCCATCAGTCAGGAACAGGGTGTCGATGAAGCTTTCTTT.